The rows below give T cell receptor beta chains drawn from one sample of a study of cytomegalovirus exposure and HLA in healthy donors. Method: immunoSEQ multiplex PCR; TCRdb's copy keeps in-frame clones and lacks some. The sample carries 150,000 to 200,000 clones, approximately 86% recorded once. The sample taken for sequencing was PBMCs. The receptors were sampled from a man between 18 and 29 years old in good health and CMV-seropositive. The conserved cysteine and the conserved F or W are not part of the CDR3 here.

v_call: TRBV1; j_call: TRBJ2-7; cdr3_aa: TSDDGCSYEQY
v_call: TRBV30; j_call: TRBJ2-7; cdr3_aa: AWRLAGGHEQY
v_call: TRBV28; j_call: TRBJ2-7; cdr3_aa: ASNPGSYEQY
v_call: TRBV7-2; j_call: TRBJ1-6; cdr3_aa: ASSLLPGQGTSPLH
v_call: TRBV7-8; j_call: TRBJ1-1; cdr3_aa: ASTTSTGGYEAF
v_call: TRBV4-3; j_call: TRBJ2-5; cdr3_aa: ASSQLTGYQETQY
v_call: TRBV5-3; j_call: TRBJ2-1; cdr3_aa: ARSSGTANNEQF
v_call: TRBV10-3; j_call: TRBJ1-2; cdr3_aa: AISTSNYGYT
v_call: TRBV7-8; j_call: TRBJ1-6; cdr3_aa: ASSSEGGQTSPLH
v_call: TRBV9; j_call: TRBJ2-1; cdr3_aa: ASSQGSSSGSTYNEQF
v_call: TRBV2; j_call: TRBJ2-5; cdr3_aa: ASSYDRTETQY
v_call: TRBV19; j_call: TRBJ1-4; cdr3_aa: ASSEGVANEKLF
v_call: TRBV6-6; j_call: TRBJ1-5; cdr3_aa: ASTISNQPQH
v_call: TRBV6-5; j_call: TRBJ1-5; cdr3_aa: ASSPRGARNQPQH
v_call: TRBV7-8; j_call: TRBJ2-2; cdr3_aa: ASSLAPGVTGELF
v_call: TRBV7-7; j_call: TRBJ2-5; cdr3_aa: ASSLDNTLQETQY
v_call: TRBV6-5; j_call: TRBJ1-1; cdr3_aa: ASSYSYRQGGTEAF
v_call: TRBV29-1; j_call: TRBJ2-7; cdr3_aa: SVRGSYEQY
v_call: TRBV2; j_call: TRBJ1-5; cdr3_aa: ASSHPSDRAIANQPQH
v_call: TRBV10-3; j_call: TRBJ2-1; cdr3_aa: AISETESSYNEQF
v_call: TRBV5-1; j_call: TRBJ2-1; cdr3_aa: ASSQGVVGLNEQF
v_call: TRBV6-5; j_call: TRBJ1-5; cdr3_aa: ASRTGSGQPQH
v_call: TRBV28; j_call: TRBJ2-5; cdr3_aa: ASSPGTSVGQTQY
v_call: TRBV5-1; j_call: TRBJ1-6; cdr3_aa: ASSLVYMGSPLH
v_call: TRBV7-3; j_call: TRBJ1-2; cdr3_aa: ARRGRDGGYT
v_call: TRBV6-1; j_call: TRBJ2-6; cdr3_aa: ASRAKGDGANVLT
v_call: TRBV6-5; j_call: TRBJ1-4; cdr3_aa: ASSNRDTNEKLF
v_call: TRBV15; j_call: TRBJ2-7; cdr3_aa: ATSAGAGNYEQY
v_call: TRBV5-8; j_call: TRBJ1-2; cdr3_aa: ASSRGGTRGLTNGYT
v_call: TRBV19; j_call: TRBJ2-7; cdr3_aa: ASSPAAGDYEQY
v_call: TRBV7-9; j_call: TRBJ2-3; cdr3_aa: ASSLGWQGGDTQY
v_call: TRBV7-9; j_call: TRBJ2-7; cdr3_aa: ASSIRGTGTTRAGYEQY
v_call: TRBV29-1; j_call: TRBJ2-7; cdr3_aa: SVLQGIGEQY
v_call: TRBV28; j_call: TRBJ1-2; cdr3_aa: ASSLQGTHGYT
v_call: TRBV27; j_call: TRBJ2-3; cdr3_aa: ASSLLAGSTDTQY
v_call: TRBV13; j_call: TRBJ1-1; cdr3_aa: ASSSGTGVLNTEAF
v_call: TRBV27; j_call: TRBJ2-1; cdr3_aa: ASSYSNEQF
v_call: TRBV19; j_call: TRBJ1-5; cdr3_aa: ASSAPGQLTQH
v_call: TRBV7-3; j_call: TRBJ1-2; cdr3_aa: ASSTGGTGALGYT
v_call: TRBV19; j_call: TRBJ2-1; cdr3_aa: ATTHRGAYNEQF
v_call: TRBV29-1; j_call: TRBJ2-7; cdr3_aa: SVASSGSPNEQY
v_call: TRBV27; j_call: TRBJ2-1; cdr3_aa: ASRTYNEQF
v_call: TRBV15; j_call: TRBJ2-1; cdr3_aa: ATSRQGYNEQF
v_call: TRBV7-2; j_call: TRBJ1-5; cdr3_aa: ASSLVVRDQPQH
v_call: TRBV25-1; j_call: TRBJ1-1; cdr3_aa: ASSGDRVVSTEAF
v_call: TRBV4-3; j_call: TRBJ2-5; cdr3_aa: ASSQERGRSQETQY